This T cell receptor beta chain was identified during a study of STAT5B mutations in CD4+ large granular lymphocyte leukemia (dated by TCRdb to the early 2020s). About the study as a whole: Among healthy controls, the CDR3 'QG' motif was associated with a particular HLA allele. The study compared the TCRbeta repertoires of patients with CD4+ T-cell large granular lymphocyte leukemia against the TCRbeta repertoires of healthy blood donors. Flow cytometry on FACSCanto II or FACSVerse showed that the purified fractions were more than 95% pure among lymphocytes. Overall study outcomes, separate from this receptor: The data were not HLA-matched, and the relatively small sample size could explain the higher clonality seen in CD4+ compared with CD8+ T-LGLL. Greater clonality appeared to be present in CD4-sorted patient repertoires than in healthy CD4+ repertoires, and the difference was retained after the putative leukemic clones were removed. The main leukemic clonotypes were found to be private to each patient, although approximately 26% of the main leukemic clonotypes were detected at low frequency in the non-leukemic repertoires of other patients. TRBV06-family usage was enriched among the top patient clones (8/27) compared with healthy controls (2/35).

In the case of this clone: What antigen it recognizes has not been identified. It has no much larger one-base neighbor in the sample; base qualities were not kept.

The immunoSEQ assay at survey resolution was applied to genomic DNA for sequencing of TCRbeta rearrangements. As for the original processing: In the TCR sequencing data, the lowest productive clonotype frequency that could be detected was 2.59 x 10-5. Analyses included only productive TCRbeta rearrangements, meaning complete and in-frame sequences. Simpson clonality, calculated in the immunoSEQ Analyzer version 3.0, was used as the measure of sample clonality. Based on frequency, clones were grouped as very rare, small, medium, large (1-20%) or hyperexpanded (>20%). Generation probabilities were estimated with OLGA 1.2.3, V-gene circos plots were made with VDJtools, specificities were looked up in VDJdb, and CDR3 motifs were identified with GLIPH. TCRdb retrieved this table from immuneACCESS and kept in-frame rearrangements only. Not all clones are present; in checked studies, unresolved V genes account for under half, and no reason is known for the remainder. The V and J calls and clone size come from that table; D and trimming were worked out from the DNA. The sample records 20,000 or so clones, 60% to 80% of which are singletons. The biggest ten clones account for over 25% of the sample.

The CDR3 runs 14 residues from the cysteine to the phenylalanine. Kept here is only the CDR3 DNA, which spans 42 bases and is read in frame from base 1. V ends up 0 bases short and J 12 bases short, with an unmatched junction base count of 7. The CDR1 and CDR2 encoded by the germline V gene are MGHRA and YSYEKL. Healthy controls were 37 blood donors whose buffy coats came from the Finnish Red Cross blood service. All TCR-sequenced material derived from peripheral blood: patient blood samples and healthy donor buffy coats. Ficoll-Hypaque gradient centrifugation was used to isolate peripheral blood mononuclear cells. CD4+ cells were magnetically purified from the buffy coats of healthy controls. The Gentra Puregene Cell and Tissue kit was used for genomic DNA extraction, and quantification was performed on a Qubit 2.0 fluorometer.

Recombination connected TRBV4-1 to TRBJ2-7, and TRBD2 aligns with 11 junction nucleotides. This TCR was recovered from a human donor in good health. Sequencing was performed on CD4+ T cells from blood buffy coats. The CDR3 here reads CASSQDTSGRTTYF. DNA sequence: TGCGCCAGCAGCCAAGATACTAGCGGGAGAACGACGTACTTC.